Each of the 20 T cell receptor beta chains below was sequenced from the same sample in a study of blood T cell repertoires in COVID-19. Sequencing used immunoSEQ multiplex PCR; TCRdb keeps in-frame clones, though not all of them. The sample consists of more than 250,000 clones, roughly 87% of them appearing once. Sequenced material: peripheral blood. The receptors were sampled from a human donor in a cohort sampled during active COVID-19.

The table lists this clone with a count of one. The DNA for the CDR3 is TGTGCCAGCAGCCCCCCAGGGGCGAACACTGAAGCTTTCTTT. Protein: CASSPPGANTEAFF. The chain combines TRBV6-5 with TRBJ1-1; TRBD1 is a possible D gene (6 bases). Germline assignment: CDR1 MNHEY and CDR2 SVGAGI. V was pared by 6 bases and J by 1 base, with 12 bases between. The CDR3 is 14 amino acids.

The chain uses TRBV11-2 and TRBJ2-7; 8 bases line up with TRBD2. The length of the CDR3 is 17 residues. Germline assignment: CDR1 SGHAT and CDR2 FQNNGV. V lost 0 bases to trimming and J lost 7 bases; unmatched junction nucleotides: 14. The CDR3: CASSLEGEREYLDEQYF. DNA of the CDR3: TGTGCCAGCAGCTTAGAAGGTGAGCGGGAGTATCTGGATGAGCAGTACTTC.

V and J are TRBV6-6 and TRBJ1-5; D unresolved. The CDR3 sequence is 15 residues long. The V and J ends lost 1 base and 2 bases respectively, with 9 bases between them. Germline V gene data show CDR1 as MNHNY and CDR2 as SVGAGI (reference sequence). CDR3 sequence: CASSYWGGGNQPQHF. Written as DNA, the CDR3 is TGTGCCAGCAGTTACTGGGGAGGCGGCAATCAGCCCCAGCATTTT.

This chain links TRBV4-1 with TRBJ1-2, with 7 bases matching TRBD1. The germline V gene encodes CDR1 MGHRA and CDR2 YSYEKL. The CDR3 consists of 15 residues. Trimming removed 0 bases from V and 7 bases from J; junction bases left unmatched: 8. CDR3 nucleotides: TGCGCCAGCAGCCAAGATAAGGGGGCTTCTTCTGGCTACACCTTC. It encodes CASSQDKGASSGYTF.

The V and J genes are TRBV5-1 and TRBJ2-3; 10 bases match TRBD2. The CDR3 covers 15 residues. Per the germline V gene, CDR1 is SGHRS and CDR2 is YFSETQ. V lost 4 bases, J lost 2 bases, and 4 bases stayed unmatched. This chain's CDR3 is CASSQLAGLTDTQYF. CDR3 DNA: TGCGCCAGCAGCCAACTAGCGGGACTCACAGATACGCAGTATTTT.

V is TRBV5-8 and J is TRBJ1-2; tentatively, D is TRBD1 (6 bases). Germline assignment: CDR1 SGHTS and CDR2 YDEGEE. Trimming took 4 bases from V and 6 from J, leaving 13 bases between them. The CDR3 loop spans 13 amino acids. The CDR3 sequence is CASSQRQDDGYTF. The CDR3 nucleotides are TGTGCCAGCAGCCAGCGACAGGACGATGGCTACACCTTC.

This clone was counted many times. The chain is built from TRBV6-2 or TRBV6-3 and TRBJ1-2, with 8 bases matching TRBD1. The CDR3 sequence is 15 residues long. In germline, CDR1 is MNHEY, CDR2 SVGEGT. Trimming cost V 2 bases and J 10 bases; bases outside gene matches: 12. CDR3 in amino acids: CASSYARTGPIFYTF. The CDR3 DNA follows: TGTGCCAGCAGTTACGCGAGGACAGGGCCAATCTTCTACACCTTC.

DNA for the CDR3: TGTGCCAGCAGCCAACAGGGGGGAGAGACCCAGTACTTC. Translating it yields CASSQQGGETQYF. The chain couples TRBV3-1 (or the pseudogene TRBV3-2) to TRBJ2-5, with D perhaps TRBD1 (7 bases). In germline, CDR1 is LGHDT, CDR2 YNNKEL (reference sequence). Trimming shortened V by 2 bases and J by 4 bases, and 8 bases separated the two germline ends. This CDR3 has 13 residues.

The chain employs TRBV11-2 and TRBJ2-5; TRBD2 aligns across 11 bases. Germline values: CDR1 SGHAT, CDR2 FQNNGV. Trimming took 4 bases from V and 0 from J; bases not matched to a gene: 7. The CDR3 has 17 residues. The CDR3 DNA reads TGTGCCAGCAGCTCCCTAGGTAGCGGGAGGGACCAAGAGACCCAGTACTTC. Encoded protein: CASSSLGSGRDQETQYF.

V and J are TRBV10-2 and TRBJ2-3, with D tentatively TRBD1 (6 bases). The germline gives CDR1 WSHSY, CDR2 SAAADI. The CDR3 consists of 11 residues. CDR3 amino acids: CASGATDTQYF. The CDR3 DNA reads as TGCGCGTCAGGGGCCACAGATACGCAGTATTTT.

CDR3 sequence (DNA): TGTGCCAGCTCACCACCGGCTAGCGGGAGGATGGGGGAGCAGTACTTC. Amino acids: CASSPPASGRMGEQYF. The V gene is TRBV18, the J gene TRBJ2-7; 11 nucleotides agree with TRBD2. V dropped 0 bases and J dropped 7; count of bases not matched to a gene: 8. The CDR3 sequence is 16 residues long. From germline, CDR1 is KGHSH and CDR2 LQKENI.

This chain links TRBV28 with TRBJ1-1, with 9 bases that match TRBD1. The length of the CDR3 is 13 residues. Germline V gene sequence: CDR1 MDHEN, CDR2 SYDVKM. The V and J ends lost 6 bases and 4 bases, in that order; junction bases with no gene match: 3. CDR3 residues: CASRGQGSTEAFF. CDR3 bases: TGTGCCAGCAGGGGACAGGGAAGCACTGAAGCTTTCTTT.

The chain links TRBV11-2 to TRBJ2-3; possibly TRBD2 for D (6 bases). The CDR3 has 16 residues. CDR1 is SGHAT and CDR2 is FQNNGV in the germline V gene. Trimming cost V 7 bases and J 5 bases, with 22 bases left between them. CDR3 amino acids: CASTTGARTGGDTQYF. CDR3 sequence (DNA): TGTGCCAGCACCACGGGAGCACGAACCGGGGGAGATACGCAGTATTTT.

CDR3 amino acids: CASSLMGSGDYEQYF. Here the CDR3 DNA reads TGTGCCAGCAGCTTAATGGGTTCCGGGGACTACGAGCAGTACTTC. The V and J genes are TRBV7-2 and TRBJ2-7; TRBD2 might be the D (5 bases). The germline V gene has CDR1 SGHTA and CDR2 FQGNSA. V lost 2 bases and J lost 3, with 14 bases in between. This CDR3 is built from 15 residues.

The chain links TRBV11-3 to TRBJ2-7; possibly TRBD2 for D (5 bases). CDR1 and CDR2 from the germline V gene are SGHNT and YENEEA. The CDR3 covers 13 residues. The V gene lost 4 bases and the J gene lost 6 bases, with 13 bases spanning the gap. CDR3 sequence reads: CASSSSPGSEQYF. The CDR3 DNA is TGTGCCAGCAGCTCATCCCCGGGATCCGAGCAGTACTTC.

This clone appeared once. This chain connects TRBV9 to TRBJ2-7; TRBD1 agrees at 9 bases. Germline assignment: CDR1 SGDLS and CDR2 YYNGEE. V was pared by 4 bases and J by 0 bases, with 14 bases of the junction left unmatched. This CDR3 has 18 residues. CDR3 sequence reads: CASSLGGQGGFSSYEQYF. CDR3 in DNA: TGTGCCAGCAGCCTCGGGGGACAGGGAGGTTTCAGCTCCTACGAGCAGTACTTC.

This clone was detected a few times. The chain is built from TRBV4-1 and TRBJ2-1, with D possibly being TRBD1 (6 bases). Trimming took 4 bases from V and 10 from J, leaving 14 bases between them. The CDR3 extends over 13 amino acids. Germline V gene data show CDR1 as MGHRA and CDR2 as YSYEKL. In nucleotides, the CDR3 is TGCGCCAGCAGCCTCCCCTTAGGGGGAGAGCAGTTCTTC. Translation: CASSLPLGGEQFF.

The V gene is TRBV5-1, the J gene TRBJ1-3, with 7 bases matching TRBD1. Per the germline V gene, CDR1 is SGHRS and CDR2 is YFSETQ. V shed 5 bases, J shed 0 bases, and the junction held 5 bases outside the gene matches. The CDR3 has 15 residues. CDR3 in DNA: TGCGCCAGCAGGCAGGGGGAGAACTCTGGAAACACCATATATTTT. Amino acids: CASRQGENSGNTIYF.

This chain uses TRBV7-2 with TRBJ1-4, with D possibly being TRBD1 (5 bases). Trimming removed 1 base from V and 10 bases from J, with 16 bases in between. The CDR3 contains 15 residues. Germline V lookup: CDR1 SGHTA, CDR2 FQGNSA. CDR3 in DNA: TGTGCCAGCAGCTTAGGTCTGGAAGGGGCACGAAAACTGTTTTTT. Amino acids: CASSLGLEGARKLFF.

The sample holds one count of this clone. The chain carries TRBV7-2 and TRBJ1-2; 10 nucleotides align to TRBD1. The CDR3 consists of 15 residues. Looked up from germline, CDR1 is SGHTA and CDR2 is FQGNSA. V shed 5 bases, J shed 8 bases, and the junction held 11 bases outside the gene matches. CDR3 bases: TGTGCCAGCAGCCCGTCGACAGGGGGCGGCAAGGGCTACACCTTC. This codes for CASSPSTGGGKGYTF.